Shown below are 26 T cell receptor beta chains from a single sample sequenced in a study of HIV-infected patients and healthy controls. cDNA was made from 500 ng RNA using alpha and beta constant primers. Using multiplexing indices, alpha and beta chain libraries were generated apart by chain-specific third strand synthesis. TCRdb called the 5' RACE reads again in MiXCR, with one record for every CDR3 protein. The table has 8,000 to 10,000 distinct CDR3 sequences, 5.8% seen once. The repertoire came from unfractionated whole blood and reflected all unsorted peripheral T cells. Sequencing was carried out using blood. The receptors here all came from an adult in good health.

Judged by abundance, this clonotype is medium-sized. CDR3 nucleotide sequence: TGCAGTGCTAGAGATCAAGGATCTCCTCTCCAAGAGACCCAGTACTTC. Its protein is CSARDQGSPLQETQYF. The chain uses TRBV20-1 and TRBJ2-5, with D unresolved. Trimming took off 0 bases at V and 1 base at J, with 15 bases between the two ends. CDR3 length equals 16 residues. CDR1 DFQATT and CDR2 SNEGSKA come from the germline V gene (reference sequence).

By sample share, this clonotype is medium-sized. The chain has TRBV29-1 and TRBJ2-1; TRBD1 aligns across 9 bases. Losses at the gene ends were 6 bases for V and 8 bases for J; bases not matched to a gene: 5. Germline-derived CDR1 and CDR2 are SQVTM and ANQGSEA. The CDR3 extends over 12 amino acids. The CDR3 coding sequence is TGCAGCGTCGACAGGGGGTTCGATGAGCAGTTCTTC. Protein product: CSVDRGFDEQFF.

The chain couples TRBV18 to TRBJ1-1, with D possibly matching TRBD1 (6 bases). Trimming removed 4 bases at V and 5 bases at J, with 11 bases between. Germline values: CDR1 KGHSH, CDR2 LQKENI. The CDR3 runs to 13 residues. In nucleotides, the CDR3 is TGTGCCAGCTCACAACAGGGAGGGACTGAAGCTTTCTTT. It translates to CASSQQGGTEAFF. Complete variable domain (other parts from reference TRBV18 and TRBJ1-1): NAGVMQNPRHLVRRRGQEARLRCSPMKGHSHVYWYRQLPEEGLKFMVYLQKENIIDESGMPKERFSAEFPKEGPSILRIQQVVRGDSAAYFCASSQQGGTEAFFGQGTRLTVV.

This clonotype was observed at least ten times. The chain has TRBV11-2 and TRBJ1-4, with 12 bases that match TRBD1. V shed 5 bases, J shed 10 bases, and the junction held 8 bases outside the gene matches. The CDR3 totals 15 residues. Germline V CDR1 and CDR2: SGHAT, FQNNGV. CDR3 sequence: CASSISGTGGGKLFF. The DNA of the CDR3 is TGTGCCAGCAGCATATCCGGGACAGGGGGCGGAAAACTGTTTTTT.

This clonotype was seen a handful of times. The genes are TRBV29-1 and TRBJ2-7; a weak D match, TRBD2 (5 bases). V dropped 2 bases and J dropped 6 bases, with 8 bases sitting between them. The CDR3 is 11 residues long. Germline V CDR1 and CDR2: SQVTM, ANQGSEA. The CDR3 DNA sequence: TGCAGCGTTGAATGGGCGGGCGAGCAGTACTTC. As protein: CSVEWAGEQYF.

In its sample, this clonotype is medium-sized. This sequence joins TRBV18 and TRBJ2-5, with a weak D call TRBD2 (5 bases). V lost 0 bases and J lost 6, with 5 bases in between. CDR1 and CDR2 from the germline V gene are KGHSH and LQKENI. This CDR3 is built from 12 residues. In DNA form, the CDR3 reads TGTGCCAGCTCACCACCCGGGAAGACCCAGTACTTC. Translating gives CASSPPGKTQYF.

This clonotype is medium-sized by share. The chain links TRBV20-1 to TRBJ2-5, with a weak D call TRBD1 (6 bases). Germline V gene lookup returns CDR1 DFQATT and CDR2 SNEGSKA (reference sequence). Trimming cost V 2 bases and J 0 bases, with 10 bases left between them. This CDR3 region has 14 residues. CDR3 sequence reads: CSARQGRNQETQYF. The CDR3 coding sequence is TGCAGTGCTAGACAGGGGCGAAACCAAGAGACCCAGTACTTC.

This clonotype occurred a few times. The J gene is TRBJ1-5, the V gene TRBV28; weak D call: TRBD1 (6 bases). The germline gives CDR1 MDHEN, CDR2 SYDVKM. This CDR3 has 16 amino acids. V was pared by 6 bases and J by 0 bases, with 15 bases between. CDR3 protein: CASRIQGRGSNQPQHF. The CDR3 coding sequence is TGTGCCAGCAGGATACAGGGTAGGGGTAGCAATCAGCCCCAGCATTTT.

This clonotype was seen ten or more times. The chain employs TRBV2 and TRBJ2-3, with D uncertain. V gave up 3 bases and J gave up 4 bases, with 8 bases separating them. This CDR3 has 13 residues. Germline V lookup: CDR1 SNHLY, CDR2 FYNNEI. In nucleotides, the CDR3 is TGTGCCAGCAGTGACCTCACCCCAGATACGCAGTATTTT. This encodes CASSDLTPDTQYF.

This clonotype was seen repeatedly, ten times or more. The chain combines TRBV10-3 with TRBJ2-3; 8 bases map to TRBD2. The ends lost 6 bases at V and 0 bases at J; junction bases unmatched: 26. The germline V gene has CDR1 ENHRY and CDR2 SYGVKD. The CDR3 is made up of 22 amino acids. The CDR3 here is CAIRTTLMTGGPSRGSTDTQYF. CDR3 bases: TGTGCCATCAGGACGACCTTGATGACGGGGGGGCCCTCAAGAGGTAGCACAGATACGCAGTATTTT.

The genes are TRBV12-3 or TRBV12-4 and TRBJ2-1; 8 nucleotides agree with TRBD2. The V segment lost 1 base and the J segment 2 bases; nucleotides outside the gene matches: 4. The CDR3 sequence is 16 residues long. Here the CDR3 reads CASSLGRGVTYNEQFF. CDR3 DNA: TGTGCCAGCAGTTTAGGGCGGGGGGTTACCTACAATGAGCAGTTCTTC.

This clonotype is medium-sized (0.01 to 0.1%) by share. The rearrangement uses TRBV20-1 and TRBJ1-6, with 7 positions matching TRBD1. Losses at the gene ends were 0 bases for V and 8 bases for J; bases not matched to a gene: 16. Germline V gene lookup returns CDR1 DFQATT and CDR2 SNEGSKA (reference sequence). The CDR3 totals 18 residues. The CDR3 bases are TGCAGTGCTAGAGAGGGAAACAGGGGCGCTCCGATCTATTCACCCCTCCACTTT. Its protein product is CSAREGNRGAPIYSPLHF.

This clonotype has a count of ten or more. The V and J genes are TRBV7-2 and TRBJ1-5, with D unresolved. CDR3 length equals 15 residues. With 2 bases removed from V and 0 bases from J, the gap between germline ends came to 8 bases. Germline V lookup: CDR1 SGHTA, CDR2 FQGNSA. The CDR3 DNA sequence: TGTGCCAGCAGCTTACAAGGCCTTAGCAATCAGCCCCAGCATTTT. Translation: CASSLQGLSNQPQHF.

This clonotype was detected ten times or more. The chain has TRBV6-2 or TRBV6-3 and TRBJ2-2, with no clear D. The V end was cut by 2 bases, the J end by 0 bases, with 7 bases between. Germline assignment: CDR1 MNHEY and CDR2 SVGEGT. This CDR3 has 15 amino acids. The CDR3 coding sequence is TGTGCCAGCAGTTACAGCGTTACGAACACCGGGGAGCTGTTTTTT. Translation gives CASSYSVTNTGELFF.

V is TRBV10-2 and J is TRBJ1-6; TRBD1 matches at 8 bases. V lost 5 bases and J lost 10; bases outside the gene matches: 13. This CDR3 region has 16 residues. Germline values: CDR1 WSHSY, CDR2 SAAADI. The CDR3 region has the DNA TGCGCCAGCAGTTCCAAGGGGGTCAGGGGGCGATCACCCCTCCACTTT. This gives the protein CASSSKGVRGRSPLHF.

This clonotype has a count of ten or more. The CDR3 region is CASSLGGTNYEQYF. The CDR3 DNA reads as TGTGCCAGCAGCTTAGGAGGGACCAACTACGAGCAGTACTTC. V is TRBV7-2 and J is TRBJ2-7; D assignment may be TRBD1 or TRBD2 (5 bases each). V shed 1 base and J shed 3 bases, with 10 bases lying between them. Per germline, CDR1 SGHTA and CDR2 FQGNSA. The CDR3 is 14 residues long.

This clonotype was counted at least ten times. V is TRBV12-3 or TRBV12-4 and J is TRBJ1-2; 8 bases map to TRBD1. CDR3 length equals 14 residues. Trimming at V came to 8 bases and at J to 5 bases, leaving 10 bases not matched to a gene. CDR3: CASGGRGPSYGYTF. The CDR3 DNA follows: TGTGCCAGCGGGGGCAGGGGGCCGTCTTATGGCTACACCTTC.

The table lists this clonotype with many counts. The gene calls are TRBV28 and TRBJ2-1; D gene uncertain. This CDR3 has 11 residues. Trimming took 1 base from V and 9 from J, leaving 4 bases between them. The germline CDR1 and CDR2 sequences are MDHEN and SYDVKM. CDR3 sequence (DNA): TGTGCCAGCAGTTTATTGGTTGAGCAGTTCTTC. Translation: CASSLLVEQFF. Filled out from reference TRBV28 and TRBJ2-1, the complete variable domain reads DVKVTQSSRYLVKRTGEKVFLECVQDMDHENMFWYRQDPGLGLRLIYFSYDVKMKEKGDIPEGYSVSREKKERFSLILESASTNQTSMYLCASSLLVEQFFGPGTRLTVL.

This clonotype is classed as medium-sized (0.01 to 0.1%). The rearrangement uses TRBV10-3 and TRBJ2-7, with D possibly matching TRBD1 (7 bases). This CDR3 spans 17 amino acids. Trimming removed 10 bases from V and 4 bases from J, with 29 bases in between. Germline V gene lookup returns CDR1 ENHRY and CDR2 SYGVKD. The CDR3 loop is CATTGTELPGGDYEQYF. DNA for the CDR3: TGTGCCACAACCGGGACAGAGTTACCTGGCGGGGATTACGAGCAGTACTTC.

By proportion, this clonotype is medium-sized. The chain uses TRBV12-3 or TRBV12-4 and TRBJ2-3; 8 positions match TRBD1. CDR3 length equals 16 residues. The trim removed 5 bases at V and 0 bases at J, leaving 7 bases unmatched. The CDR3 loop reads CASSPRQGSSTDTQYF. The CDR3 nucleotides are TGTGCCAGCAGTCCGAGACAGGGGTCTAGCACAGATACGCAGTATTTT.

Within the sample, this clonotype is medium-sized. The chain uses TRBV7-9 and TRBJ1-4, with 11 bases matching TRBD1. CDR1 and CDR2 (germline): SEHNR, FQNEAQ (reference sequence). This CDR3 region has 16 residues. Trimming took 5 bases from V and 11 from J; bases not matched to a gene: 13. In nucleotides, the CDR3 is TGTGCCAGCAGCCTTCAGACCGGGACAGGGGGTGTGAAACTGTTTTTT. Its translation: CASSLQTGTGGVKLFF.

This clonotype has at least ten counts. The V gene is TRBV7-2, the J gene TRBJ2-5; D gene unclear. This CDR3 contains 16 residues. Germline V CDR1 and CDR2: SGHTA, FQGNSA. V shed 1 base and J shed 4 bases, with 16 bases lying between them. This CDR3 is CASSLEASATRETQYF. In nucleotides, the CDR3 is TGTGCCAGCAGCTTAGAGGCCAGCGCTACTCGAGAGACCCAGTACTTC. Supplemented by reference TRBV7-2 and TRBJ2-5, the full variable domain reads GAGVSQSPSNKVTEKGKDVELRCDPISGHTALYWYRQSLGQGLEFLIYFQGNSAPDKSGLPSDRFSAERTGGSVSTLTIQRTQQEDSAVYLCASSLEASATRETQYFGPGTRLLVL.

The CDR3 sequence is CASSQAPGNTGELFF. The CDR3 nucleotides are TGTGCCAGCAGCCAAGCCCCAGGGAACACCGGGGAGCTGTTTTTT. The chain recombines TRBV14 with TRBJ2-2; D is undetermined. Germline V gene data show CDR1 as SGHDN and CDR2 as FVKESK. There are 15 residues in the CDR3. V lost 1 base to trimming and J lost 1 base, with 7 bases between them.

This clonotype was detected ten times or more. V is TRBV7-9 and J is TRBJ1-2; TRBD1 agrees at 7 bases. The trim removed 1 base at V and 4 bases at J, leaving 3 bases unmatched. Germline V CDR1 and CDR2: SEHNR, FQNEAQ (reference sequence). The CDR3 extends over 14 amino acids. The chain's CDR3 is CASSLGDSLYGYTF. Written as DNA, the CDR3 is TGTGCCAGCAGCTTAGGGGACAGCCTCTATGGCTACACCTTC.

This clonotype is labeled as medium-sized. The gene calls are TRBV20-1 and TRBJ2-3; 9 nucleotides match TRBD1. The CDR3 is 14 residues long. Germline V gene lookup returns CDR1 DFQATT and CDR2 SNEGSKA (reference sequence). The V segment lost 4 bases and the J segment 8 bases; nucleotides outside the gene matches: 10. CDR3 sequence reads: CSANRDRAAGTQYF. The CDR3, as DNA: TGCAGTGCTAACCGGGACAGGGCCGCCGGTACGCAGTATTTT.

This clonotype is medium-sized within its sample. The V call is TRBV4-3, the J call TRBJ2-1; 8 nucleotides line up with TRBD2. V trimming: 3 bases; J trimming: 0 bases; junction bases outside the gene matches: 7. The V gene's germline CDR1 is LGHNA and CDR2 YSLEER. CDR3 length: 17 amino acids. Written as DNA, the CDR3 is TGCGCCAGCAGCCAGTCCCCAGCGGGAGCCTCCTACAATGAGCAGTTCTTC. This codes for CASSQSPAGASYNEQFF.